Below, 26 T cell receptor beta chains from the same sample are listed, as sequenced in a study of cytomegalovirus exposure and HLA in healthy donors. This PCR relied on a set of 60 Vbeta primers and 13 Jbeta primers. Some clones are missing from TCRdb's copy, which holds only in-frame ones; the method was immunoSEQ multiplex PCR. The sample yields around 190,000 clones, around 75% seen once. Sequencing was done on a sample of PBMCs. The receptors stem from a woman aged 50 to 65 in good health and CMV-seronegative.

The chain couples TRBV9 to TRBJ1-2; no definite D call. V was clipped by 0 bases and J by 8 bases, with 11 bases between them. This CDR3 is 13 amino acids long. Germline V lookup: CDR1 SGDLS, CDR2 YYNGEE. DNA for the CDR3: TGTGCCAGCAGCGTAGCGGCGGCTTCGGGCTACACCTTC. Its translation: CASSVAAASGYTF.

The chain carries TRBV6-1 and TRBJ1-1; 8 bases align to TRBD1. Germline loops: CDR1 MNHNS, CDR2 SASEGT. This CDR3 contains 13 residues. Trimming took 8 bases from V and 5 from J; bases not matched to a gene: 7. CDR3 coding DNA: TGTGCCAGCGCCAGGGGGCGGGGGACTGAAGCTTTCTTT. Its translation: CASARGRGTEAFF.

V is TRBV4-3 and J is TRBJ2-7, with TRBD1 as a possible D gene (6 bases). V was shortened by 0 bases and J by 5 bases, with 14 bases between the two germline ends. Germline CDR1 and CDR2: LGHNA and YSLEER. This CDR3 contains 15 residues. CDR3 sequence (DNA): TGCGCCAGCAGCCAAGATCATTGGGACATCCACGAGCAGTACTTC. It is translated as CASSQDHWDIHEQYF.

The chain combines TRBV7-6 with TRBJ2-1, with 9 bases that match TRBD1. V was pared by 4 bases and J by 1 base, with 8 bases of the junction left unmatched. The CDR3 loop spans 17 amino acids. Germline CDR1 and CDR2: SGHVS and FNYEAQ. DNA of the CDR3: TGTGCCAGCAGCTCCCGGGACAGGGATAGGTCCTACAATGAGCAGTTCTTC. It specifies CASSSRDRDRSYNEQFF.

In its sample, this clone was seen a few times. V usage is TRBV6-1 and J usage is TRBJ1-2; TRBD1 is a possible D gene (6 bases). V dropped 3 bases and J dropped 6 bases, with 11 bases sitting between them. The V gene's germline CDR1 is MNHNS and CDR2 SASEGT. This CDR3 spans 13 amino acids. The CDR3 DNA follows: TGTGCCAGCAGTGAGCAGGGGATGGATGGCTACACCTTC. Translated: CASSEQGMDGYTF.

This clone was found a few times. CDR3 in amino acids: CASSLTGGLNYGYTF. The CDR3 DNA reads as TGCGCCAGCAGCCTCACAGGGGGCTTAAACTATGGCTACACCTTC. This chain links TRBV4-3 with TRBJ1-2; 9 nucleotides match TRBD1. V was clipped by 4 bases and J by 2 bases; unmatched bases: 5. Germline V gene data show CDR1 as LGHNA and CDR2 as YSLEER. The CDR3 extends over 15 amino acids.

This clone was seen only once. The junction differs from germline at one of its ends, possibly a read error. The V gene is TRBV12-5, the J gene TRBJ1-5; the D is unclear. The CDR3 is made up of 14 amino acids. Germline CDR1 is LGHNT and CDR2 is FRNRAP. The chain's CDR3 is CASGLGNSNQPQRF. CDR3 nucleotide sequence: TGTGCTAGTGGTTTGGGCAATAGCAATCAGCCCCAGCGTTTT. Full variable domain (outside the CDR3, taken from reference TRBV12-5 and TRBJ1-5): DARVTQTPRHKVTEMGQEVTMRCQPILGHNTVFWYRQTMMQGLELLAYFRNRAPLDDSGMPKDRFSAEMPDATLATLKIQPSEPRDSAVYFCASGLGNSNQPQRFGDGTRLSIL.

The chain is built from TRBV18 and TRBJ1-1, with D possibly matching TRBD1 (5 bases). The CDR3 covers 15 residues. V lost 3 bases and J lost 0, with 11 bases in between. In germline, CDR1 is KGHSH, CDR2 LQKENI. As DNA, the CDR3 is TGTGCCAGCTCACCTCTTGACAGCCTGAACACTGAAGCTTTCTTT. It translates to CASSPLDSLNTEAFF.

The rearrangement links TRBV9 to TRBJ2-3, with 8 positions matching TRBD1. Germline lookup yields CDR1 SGDLS and CDR2 YYNGEE. The CDR3 sequence is 13 residues long. V lost 3 bases and J lost 6; bases outside the gene matches: 3. Here the CDR3 reads CASSGQGSDTQYF. CDR3 sequence (DNA): TGTGCCAGCAGCGGACAGGGGTCGGATACGCAGTATTTT.

This chain connects TRBV29-1 to TRBJ2-7, with 11 bases lining up with TRBD2. This CDR3 is built from 16 residues. In germline, CDR1 is SQVTM, CDR2 ANQGSEA. Trimming took 0 bases from V and 2 from J; bases not matched to a gene: 6. This CDR3 is CSVEDPTSGRTYEQYF. The CDR3 bases are TGCAGCGTTGAAGATCCCACTAGCGGGAGAACCTACGAGCAGTACTTC.

The chain uses TRBV9 and TRBJ1-1; unclear D gene. Per germline, CDR1 SGDLS and CDR2 YYNGEE. The CDR3 covers 16 residues. V dropped 3 bases and J dropped 2 bases, with 17 bases sitting between them. CDR3 sequence: CASSASPQVTNTEAFF. Here the CDR3 DNA reads TGTGCCAGCAGCGCTTCCCCTCAGGTTACAAACACTGAAGCTTTCTTT.

This chain uses TRBV5-1 with TRBJ2-1; 14 nucleotides agree with TRBD2. The CDR3 spans 17 residues. Germline V lookup: CDR1 SGHRS, CDR2 YFSETQ. Trimming removed 3 bases from V and 8 bases from J; junction bases left unmatched: 10. The CDR3 DNA sequence: TGCGCCAGCAGCTCCCACCCCGGGACTAGCGGGGGTTATGAGCAGTTCTTC. Translation: CASSSHPGTSGGYEQFF.

The rearrangement uses TRBV5-4 and TRBJ1-6, with D hard to call. V was shortened by 0 bases and J by 9 bases, with 10 bases between the two germline ends. The germline V gene encodes CDR1 SGHNT and CDR2 YYREEE (reference sequence). This CDR3 has 14 amino acids. This chain's CDR3 is CASSLEGVSSPLHF. The CDR3 DNA follows: TGTGCCAGCAGCTTGGAGGGAGTTAGTTCACCCCTCCACTTT.

The rearrangement uses TRBV7-9 and TRBJ2-7; 9 nucleotides match TRBD1. Germline CDR1 and CDR2: SEHNR and FQNEAQ (reference sequence). V gave up 5 bases and J gave up 7 bases; unmatched junction bases: 12. This CDR3 is 15 amino acids long. The CDR3 protein is CASSPTGTGKVEQYF. The CDR3 bases are TGTGCCAGCAGCCCGACCGGGACAGGGAAAGTGGAGCAGTACTTC.

This clone was counted between two and nine times. The chain combines TRBV12-5 with TRBJ2-5, with TRBD1 identical over 8 bases. Unmatched junction bases numbered 1, after V lost 6 bases and J lost 1 base. The germline V gene has CDR1 LGHNT and CDR2 FRNRAP. The CDR3 sequence is 13 residues long. CDR3 bases: TGTGCTAGTGGAGGACAGGGCCAAGAGACCCAGTACTTC. This translates into CASGGQGQETQYF.

V and J are TRBV7-9 and TRBJ2-1; tentative D call: TRBD1 (7 bases). Germline CDR1 SEHNR, CDR2 FQNEAQ (reference sequence). The CDR3 runs 15 residues. V lost 3 bases and J 6 bases, leaving 15 bases between the germline ends. The CDR3 spells CASSFQHRGGNEQFF. The CDR3 bases are TGTGCCAGCAGCTTCCAACACAGGGGAGGCAATGAGCAGTTCTTC.

This chain joins TRBV7-6 and TRBJ1-1; D is perhaps TRBD1 (5 bases). Germline V gene lookup returns CDR1 SGHVS and CDR2 FNYEAQ. Trimming left V 2 bases short and J 3 bases short, with 10 bases between. This CDR3 has 14 residues. DNA of the CDR3: TGTGCCAGCAGCTTAAAAGGAGGGGACACTGAAGCTTTCTTT. Protein product: CASSLKGGDTEAFF.

The sample holds a few counts of this clone. The genes are TRBV27 and TRBJ1-5; D perhaps matches TRBD1 (6 bases). The V and J ends lost 6 bases and 0 bases respectively, with 12 bases between them. CDR1 is MNHEY and CDR2 is SMNVEV in the germline V gene (reference sequence). This CDR3 has 15 residues. CDR3 nucleotide sequence: TGTGCCAGCAGCTGGACAGCCTATAGCAATCAGCCCCAGCATTTT. It codes for CASSWTAYSNQPQHF.

The V and J genes are TRBV6-1 and TRBJ2-3, with a tentative D call TRBD2 (6 bases). V lost 4 bases to trimming and J lost 2 bases, with 10 bases between them. Per germline, CDR1 MNHNS and CDR2 SASEGT. The CDR3 extends over 14 amino acids. CDR3 bases: TGTGCCAGCAGTGCCGCGGGGCTCACAGATACGCAGTATTTT. Translation gives CASSAAGLTDTQYF.

The chain combines TRBV7-6 with TRBJ2-7, with D possibly matching TRBD1 (6 bases). The V end was cut by 1 base, the J end by 0 bases, with 10 bases between. Germline CDR1 reads SGHVS; CDR2 reads FNYEAQ. The CDR3 extends over 15 amino acids. Written as DNA, the CDR3 is TGTGCCAGCAGCTTAGAATGGGGGCTCTCCTACGAGCAGTACTTC. Amino acids: CASSLEWGLSYEQYF.

V and J are TRBV25-1 and TRBJ1-2; D might be TRBD1 (6 bases). V was shortened by 7 bases and J by 0 bases, with 21 bases between the two germline ends. The CDR3 loop spans 17 amino acids. Germline V CDR1 and CDR2: MGHDK, SYGVNS. Written as DNA, the CDR3 is TGTGCCAGCACTCTTACCCGCCCAGGGGCCCCTAACTATGGCTACACCTTC. Amino acids: CASTLTRPGAPNYGYTF.

The V call is TRBV5-5, the J call TRBJ2-3; TRBD2 matches at 9 bases. CDR1 and CDR2 (germline): SGHKS, YYEKEE (reference sequence). CDR3 size: 16 residues. J was trimmed by 3 bases and V by 4 bases; bases with no gene match: 9. CDR3 nucleotides: TGTGCCAGCAGCCGGTTAGCGGGGGCGTTGACAGATACGCAGTATTTT. Protein product: CASSRLAGALTDTQYF.

V gene TRBV7-2 combines with J gene TRBJ2-3; 11 bases match TRBD2. The CDR3 contains 15 residues. V lost 6 bases to trimming and J lost 4 bases; unmatched junction nucleotides: 6. The germline V gene encodes CDR1 SGHTA and CDR2 FQGNSA. This chain's CDR3 is CASRRLAGSADTQYF. For the CDR3, the DNA is TGTGCCAGCAGACGACTAGCGGGAAGCGCAGATACGCAGTATTTT.

The gene calls are TRBV29-1 and TRBJ2-7, with 8 bases lining up with TRBD2. From germline, CDR1 is SQVTM and CDR2 ANQGSEA. V shed 0 bases and J 6 bases; nucleotides not matched to a gene: 10. The CDR3 is 15 residues long. The CDR3 protein is CSVEDRASGLGEQYF. The CDR3 coding sequence is TGCAGCGTTGAAGATCGGGCTAGCGGGCTGGGCGAGCAGTACTTC.

The chain links TRBV19 to TRBJ1-1; 8 bases fit TRBD1. This CDR3 is 13 amino acids long. With 11 bases clipped from V and 0 bases from J, the junction kept 5 bases outside the gene matches. CDR1 is LNHDA and CDR2 is SQIVND in the germline V gene (reference sequence). The CDR3 coding sequence is TGTGCCGGCCGACAGGGGATGAACACTGAAGCTTTCTTT. Translating gives CAGRQGMNTEAFF. The variable domain in full, completed from reference TRBV19 and TRBJ1-1, reads DGGITQSPKYLFRKEGQNVTLSCEQNLNHDAMYWYRQDPGQGLRLIYYSQIVNDFQKGDIAEGYSVSREKKESFPLTVTSAQKNPTAFYLCAGRQGMNTEAFFGQGTRLTVV.

The V call is TRBV25-1, the J call TRBJ1-2, with TRBD1 as a possible D gene (6 bases). The CDR3 spans 11 residues. Germline CDR1 is MGHDK and CDR2 is SYGVNS. Trimming removed 7 bases from V and 5 bases from J, with 8 bases in between. DNA for the CDR3: TGTGCCAGCAATCAGGGGTATGGCTACACCTTC. It yields the protein CASNQGYGYTF.